Listed here are 15 T cell receptor beta chains from one sample, sequenced in a study of beta chain features in type 1 diabetes. Findings and limits, study-wide: Researchers report that Type 1 diabetes patients had moderately but significantly shorter TCRB CDR3s across all four CD4+ subsets.

TCRB transcripts that were expressed got sequenced, as all of the isolated RNA had been reverse transcribed. The table came from immunoSEQ multiplex PCR; TCRdb's copy has only in-frame clones and leaves some out. The repertoire holds a few hundred thousand clones, with about 10% as singletons. Their target antigens are unknown. The material sequenced was central memory CD4+ T cells from blood. The origin of the receptors is a man aged 30-40 years with type 1 diabetes.

The genes are TRBV27 and TRBJ1-5; 7 bases fit TRBD1. The V gene end was trimmed by 5 bases and the J gene end by 0 bases; junction bases not matched to a gene: 19. This CDR3 has 20 residues. Germline CDR1 reads MNHEY; CDR2 reads SMNVEV (reference sequence). CDR3 DNA sequence: TGTGCCAGCAGTCTTTACAGGGTGACAGGGAGTACCTATAGCAATCAGCCCCAGCATTTT. It is translated as CASSLYRVTGSTYSNQPQHF.

The gene calls are TRBV18 and TRBJ1-1; D gene uncertain. The CDR3 has 14 residues. V lost 2 bases and J lost 3, with 10 bases in between. Germline loops: CDR1 KGHSH, CDR2 LQKENI. In nucleotides, the CDR3 is TGTGCCAGCTCACCAGGGGAGCTTGACACTGAAGCTTTCTTT. As protein: CASSPGELDTEAFF.

In this sample, this clone turned up many times. In DNA, the CDR3 is TGTGCCAGCAGCCCCGGGGAGGATCAGCCCCAGCATTTT. Translated, it gives CASSPGEDQPQHF. This chain links TRBV7-3 with TRBJ1-5; D gene uncertain. Germline CDR1 and CDR2: SGHTA and FQGTGA. CDR3 length: 13 residues. The V gene lost 5 bases and the J gene lost 5 bases, with 10 bases spanning the gap.

This clone was seen a few times. V and J are TRBV7-9 and TRBJ2-7; TRBD2 matches at 7 bases. This CDR3 has 14 amino acids. V was pared by 0 bases and J by 6 bases, with 5 bases of the junction left unmatched. The germline V gene has CDR1 SEHNR and CDR2 FQNEAQ (reference sequence). CDR3 loop: CASSLARETGEQYF. The CDR3 DNA follows: TGTGCCAGCAGCTTAGCGCGGGAGACGGGCGAGCAGTACTTC.

This clone has more than one count but fewer than ten. The rearrangement joins TRBV19 to TRBJ1-5; tentatively, D is TRBD1 (5 bases). Trimming took off 0 bases at V and 10 bases at J, with 19 bases between the two ends. The CDR3 contains 16 residues. Per germline, CDR1 LNHDA and CDR2 SQIVND (reference sequence). CDR3 in amino acids: CASSIDPPGAISPQHF. The CDR3 nucleotides read TGTGCCAGTAGTATAGATCCCCCCGGGGCGATTAGCCCCCAGCATTTT. The full variable domain, in which reference TRBV19 and TRBJ1-5 provide the parts outside the CDR3, is DGGITQSPKYLFRKEGQNVTLSCEQNLNHDAMYWYRQDPGQGLRLIYYSQIVNDFQKGDIAEGYSVSREKKESFPLTVTSAQKNPTAFYLCASSIDPPGAISPQHFGDGTRLSIL.

The chain combines TRBV5-1 with TRBJ2-6; possibly TRBD1 or TRBD2 for D (5 bases each). Germline lookup yields CDR1 SGHRS and CDR2 YFSETQ. V dropped 2 bases and J dropped 0 bases, with 18 bases sitting between them. This CDR3 has 19 residues. CDR3 sequence: CASSFRPRGTDSGANVLTF. The CDR3, as DNA: TGCGCCAGCAGCTTCCGACCCCGAGGGACCGACTCTGGGGCCAACGTCCTGACTTTC.

This clone was observed at least ten times. The V gene is TRBV23-1, the J gene TRBJ2-4; no firm D call. TRBV23-1 is sorted into the ORF group, with uncertain function. The CDR3 sequence is 16 residues long. V lost 0 bases and J lost 0, with 9 bases in between. CDR3 DNA: TGCGCCAGCAGTCAATCAACTGGTTTAGCCAAAAACATTCAGTACTTC. This codes for CASSQSTGLAKNIQYF.

The chain is built from TRBV7-8 and TRBJ1-2, with 7 bases lining up with TRBD1. The germline CDR1 and CDR2 sequences are SGHVS and FQNEAQ. Trimming at V came to 6 bases and at J to 4 bases, leaving 14 bases not matched to a gene. There are 16 residues in the CDR3. The DNA for the CDR3 is TGTGCCAGCAGGAACTACAGGGGTTCTTCCATCTATGGCTACACCTTC. Amino acids: CASRNYRGSSIYGYTF.

V gene TRBV19 combines with J gene TRBJ2-3, with 9 bases matching TRBD1. The CDR3 length is 14 residues. In germline, CDR1 is LNHDA, CDR2 SQIVND (reference sequence). V lost 7 bases and J lost 0; bases outside the gene matches: 2. The CDR3 spells CASKDRGSTDTQYF. CDR3 bases: TGTGCCAGTAAAGACAGGGGGAGCACAGATACGCAGTATTTT.

This clone was seen more than once but under ten times. V usage is TRBV6-5 and J usage is TRBJ2-7; D may be TRBD1 (5 bases). The germline gives CDR1 MNHEY, CDR2 SVGAGI. V shed 7 bases and J shed 4 bases, with 11 bases lying between them. The CDR3 totals 12 residues. The CDR3 DNA follows: TGTGCCAGCAACAGACGACAGTACGAGCAGTACTTC. Protein: CASNRRQYEQYF.

This clone was seen a handful of times. The rearrangement joins TRBV18 to TRBJ1-2, with 8 bases matching TRBD1. The germline V gene has CDR1 KGHSH and CDR2 LQKENI. The CDR3 is 13 residues long. The V segment lost 2 bases and the J segment 8 bases; nucleotides outside the gene matches: 4. The DNA for the CDR3 is TGTGCCAGCTCACCAGTGACAGGGGAGGGCTACACCTTC. The encoded protein is CASSPVTGEGYTF.

The sample holds many counts of this clone. This chain connects TRBV4-1 to TRBJ2-6, with 13 bases identical to TRBD2. CDR3 length: 18 amino acids. Germline assignment: CDR1 MGHRA and CDR2 YSYEKL. Unmatched junction bases numbered 2, after V lost 3 bases and J lost 0 bases. CDR3 amino acids: CASSQGLAGLSGANVLTF. The DNA for the CDR3 is TGCGCCAGCAGCCAGGGACTAGCGGGGCTCTCTGGGGCCAACGTCCTGACTTTC.

This clone was recorded a few times. The chain uses TRBV7-3 and TRBJ2-5; a weak D match, TRBD1 (6 bases). The J call may be faulty, since TRBJ2-7 better matches the DNA end. Germline V lookup: CDR1 SGHTA, CDR2 FQGTGA. The CDR3 is 15 amino acids. The CDR3 region is CASSLSGQPSYEQYF. The CDR3 DNA sequence: TGTGCCAGCAGCTTATCCGGACAGCCGTCCTACGAGCAGTACTTC.

The CDR3 protein is CASSPRGVYAYEQYF. CDR3 DNA sequence: TGTGCCAGCAGCCCGAGAGGGGTGTATGCCTACGAGCAGTACTTC. This rearrangement joins TRBV27 to TRBJ2-7; perhaps D is TRBD1 or TRBD2 (5 bases each). Germline lookup yields CDR1 MNHEY and CDR2 SMNVEV (reference sequence). V was pared by 6 bases and J by 2 bases, with 17 bases between. The CDR3 totals 15 residues.

The chain combines TRBV21-1 with TRBJ2-5; the table's D call TRBD2 went unverified against the DNA. TRBV21-1 is recorded as a pseudogene. The CDR3 contains 18 residues. The CDR3 region is CASSPGLAGGPSGETQYF. CDR3 DNA: TGTGCCAGCAGTCCGGGACTAGCGGGAGGGCCCTCTGGGGAGACCCAGTACTTC.